The clone carrying this T cell receptor (beta chain) was seen a few times. These data are taken from a study of T-cell memory formation after mild COVID-19. TCRdb used MiXCR to reprocess the 5' RACE reads, holding one entry per CDR3 protein. The sample includes a few hundred thousand distinct CDR3 sequences, around 21% of them seen just once. The sequencing sample was made of PBMCs or a T cell subset sorted from them (not recorded which). This sequence was found in an adult woman who had mild COVID-19 (a few samples of this study predate the infection). Cell type and time point are not known.

CDR3 in amino acids: CASSDRDWHYGYTF. CDR3 nucleotides: TGTGCCAGCAGTGACAGGGATTGGCACTATGGCTACACCTTC. V gene TRBV6-5 combines with J gene TRBJ1-2, with TRBD1 matching over 7 bases. The CDR3 runs 14 residues. The germline V gene has CDR1 MNHEY and CDR2 SVGAGI. The V and J ends lost 5 bases and 3 bases, in that order; junction bases with no gene match: 6.